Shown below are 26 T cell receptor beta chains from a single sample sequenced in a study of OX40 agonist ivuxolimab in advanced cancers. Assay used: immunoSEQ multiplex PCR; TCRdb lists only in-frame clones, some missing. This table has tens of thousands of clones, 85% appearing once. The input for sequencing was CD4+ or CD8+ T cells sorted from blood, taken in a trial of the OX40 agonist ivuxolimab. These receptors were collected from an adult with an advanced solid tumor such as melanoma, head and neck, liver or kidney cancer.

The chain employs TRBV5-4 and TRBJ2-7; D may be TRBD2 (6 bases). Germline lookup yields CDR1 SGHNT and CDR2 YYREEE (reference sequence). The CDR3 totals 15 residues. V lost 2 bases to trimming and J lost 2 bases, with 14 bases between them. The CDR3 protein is CASSFGTPNTYEQYF. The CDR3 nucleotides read TGTGCCAGCAGCTTCGGGACTCCAAACACCTACGAGCAGTACTTC.

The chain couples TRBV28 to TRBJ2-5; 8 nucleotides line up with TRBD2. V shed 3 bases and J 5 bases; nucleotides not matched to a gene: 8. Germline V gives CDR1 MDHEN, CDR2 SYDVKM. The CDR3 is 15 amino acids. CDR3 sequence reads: CASSFRGAGDETQYF. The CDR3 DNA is TGTGCCAGCAGTTTTCGGGGAGCGGGGGACGAGACCCAGTACTTC.

The CDR3 nucleotides are TGTGCCAGCGGAGGCAGGGGTAATTCACCCCTCCACTTT. This gives the protein CASGGRGNSPLHF. The V and J genes are TRBV2 and TRBJ1-6, with a tentative D call TRBD1 (6 bases). The CDR3 has 13 residues. Germline V gene sequence: CDR1 SNHLY, CDR2 FYNNEI. Trimming shortened V by 8 bases and J by 6 bases, and 11 bases separated the two germline ends.

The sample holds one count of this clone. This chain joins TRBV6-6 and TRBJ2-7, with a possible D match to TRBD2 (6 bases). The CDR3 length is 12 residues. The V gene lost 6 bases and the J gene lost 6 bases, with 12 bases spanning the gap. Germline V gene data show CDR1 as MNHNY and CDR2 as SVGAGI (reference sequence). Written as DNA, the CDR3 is TGTGCCAGCAGCCGAATGGGGGGCGAGCAGTACTTC. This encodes CASSRMGGEQYF.

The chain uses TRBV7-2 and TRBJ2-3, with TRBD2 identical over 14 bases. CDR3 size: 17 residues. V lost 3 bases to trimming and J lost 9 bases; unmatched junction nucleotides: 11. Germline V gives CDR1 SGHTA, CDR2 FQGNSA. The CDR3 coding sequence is TGTGCCAGCAGCTTGGGACTAGCGGGAGTGTCTGGAGACACGCAGTATTTT. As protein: CASSLGLAGVSGDTQYF.

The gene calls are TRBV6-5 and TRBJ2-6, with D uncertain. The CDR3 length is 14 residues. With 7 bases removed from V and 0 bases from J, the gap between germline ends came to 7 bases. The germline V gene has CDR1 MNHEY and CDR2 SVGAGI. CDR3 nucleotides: TGTGCCAGCATGGCTGACTCTGGGGCCAACGTCCTGACTTTC. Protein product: CASMADSGANVLTF.

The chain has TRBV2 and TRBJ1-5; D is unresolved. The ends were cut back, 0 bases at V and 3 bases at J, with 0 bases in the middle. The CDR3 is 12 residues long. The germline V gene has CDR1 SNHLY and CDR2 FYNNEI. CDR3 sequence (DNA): TGTGCCAGCAGTGAAGCCAATCAGCCCCAGCATTTT. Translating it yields CASSEANQPQHF.

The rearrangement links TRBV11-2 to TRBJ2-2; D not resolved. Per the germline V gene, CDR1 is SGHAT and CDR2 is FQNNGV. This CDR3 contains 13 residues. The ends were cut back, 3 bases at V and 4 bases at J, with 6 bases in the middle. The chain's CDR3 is CASSFARTGELFF. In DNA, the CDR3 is TGTGCCAGCAGCTTCGCCCGCACCGGGGAGCTGTTTTTT. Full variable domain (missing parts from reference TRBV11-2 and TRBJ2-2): EAGVAQSPRYKIIEKRQSVAFWCNPISGHATLYWYQQILGQGPKLLIQFQNNGVVDDSQLPKDRFSAERLKGVDSTLKIQPAKLEDSAVYLCASSFARTGELFFGEGSRLTVL.

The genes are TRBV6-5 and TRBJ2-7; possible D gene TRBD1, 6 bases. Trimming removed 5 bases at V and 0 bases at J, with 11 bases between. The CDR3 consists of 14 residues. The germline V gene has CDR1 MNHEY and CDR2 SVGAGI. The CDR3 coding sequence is TGTGCCAGCAGTACGGACAGTAGCTCCTACGAGCAGTACTTC. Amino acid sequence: CASSTDSSSYEQYF.

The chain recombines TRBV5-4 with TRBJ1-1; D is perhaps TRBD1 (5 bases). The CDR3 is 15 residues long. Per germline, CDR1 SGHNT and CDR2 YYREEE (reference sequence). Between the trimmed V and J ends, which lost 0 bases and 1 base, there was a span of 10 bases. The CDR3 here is CASSLGGTPNTEAFF. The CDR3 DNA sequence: TGTGCCAGCAGCTTGGGGGGGACGCCGAACACTGAAGCTTTCTTT.

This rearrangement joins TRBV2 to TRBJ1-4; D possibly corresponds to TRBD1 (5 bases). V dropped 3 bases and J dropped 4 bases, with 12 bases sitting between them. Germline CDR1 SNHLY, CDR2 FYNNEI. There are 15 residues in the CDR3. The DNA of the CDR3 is TGTGCCAGCAGTGAGGACACCGGATTTAATGAAAAACTGTTTTTT. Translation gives CASSEDTGFNEKLFF.

Written as DNA, the CDR3 is TGTGCCAGCAGCCCTAGGGGGGCTGGCTACACCTTC. Its translation: CASSPRGAGYTF. The rearrangement joins TRBV7-3 to TRBJ1-2; tentative D call: TRBD1 (6 bases). The CDR3 is made up of 12 amino acids. Trimming cost V 5 bases and J 7 bases, with 11 bases left between them. Germline V lookup: CDR1 SGHTA, CDR2 FQGTGA. The full variable domain, completed using reference TRBV7-3 and TRBJ1-2, is GAGVSQTPSNKVTEKGKYVELRCDPISGHTALYWYRQSLGQGPEFLIYFQGTGAADDSGLPNDRFFAVRPEGSVSTLKIQRTERGDSAVYLCASSPRGAGYTFGSGTRLTVV.

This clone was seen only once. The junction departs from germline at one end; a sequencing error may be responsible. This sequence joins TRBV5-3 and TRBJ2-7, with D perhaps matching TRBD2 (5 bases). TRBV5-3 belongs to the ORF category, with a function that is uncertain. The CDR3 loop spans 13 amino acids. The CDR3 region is CARRTRAGLSMGF. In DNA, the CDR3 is TGTGCCAGAAGGACGCGGGCTGGATTGAGCATGGGCTTC.

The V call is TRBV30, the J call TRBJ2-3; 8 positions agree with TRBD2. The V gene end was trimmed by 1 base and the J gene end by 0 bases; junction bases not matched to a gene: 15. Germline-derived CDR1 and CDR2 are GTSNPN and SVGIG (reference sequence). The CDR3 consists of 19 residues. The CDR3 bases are TGTGCCTGGAGTGCATGGCGGGGGGCGATCCACGCTAGCACAGATACGCAGTATTTT. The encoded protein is CAWSAWRGAIHASTDTQYF.

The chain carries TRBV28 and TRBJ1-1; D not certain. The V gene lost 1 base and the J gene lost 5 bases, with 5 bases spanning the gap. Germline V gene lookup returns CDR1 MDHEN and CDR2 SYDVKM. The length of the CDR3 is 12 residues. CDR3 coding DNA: TGTGCCAGCAGTTTATTTGAAACTGAAGCTTTCTTT. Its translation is CASSLFETEAFF.

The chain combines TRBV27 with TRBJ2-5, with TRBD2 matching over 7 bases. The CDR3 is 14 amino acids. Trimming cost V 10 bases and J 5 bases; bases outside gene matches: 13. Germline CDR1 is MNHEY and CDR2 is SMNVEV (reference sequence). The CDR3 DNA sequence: TGTGCCACCAGGTATGGCGGGAGCCAGGAGACCCAGTACTTC. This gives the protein CATRYGGSQETQYF.

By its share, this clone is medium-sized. In DNA form, the CDR3 reads TGCGCCAGCAGCCAAGATTGGGACGCCCCACGTCAGCCCCAGCATTTT. Amino acids: CASSQDWDAPRQPQHF. V usage is TRBV4-1 and J usage is TRBJ1-5; a possible D gene is TRBD1 (5 bases). The CDR3 consists of 16 residues. Germline V gene sequence: CDR1 MGHRA, CDR2 YSYEKL. V was shortened by 0 bases and J by 6 bases, with 15 bases between the two germline ends.

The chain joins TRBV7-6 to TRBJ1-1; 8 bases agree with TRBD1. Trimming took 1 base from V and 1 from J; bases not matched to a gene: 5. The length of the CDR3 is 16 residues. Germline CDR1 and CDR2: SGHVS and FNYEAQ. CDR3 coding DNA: TGTGCCAGCAGCTTAGGGACCGGGACAGGGAACACTGAAGCTTTCTTT. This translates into CASSLGTGTGNTEAFF.

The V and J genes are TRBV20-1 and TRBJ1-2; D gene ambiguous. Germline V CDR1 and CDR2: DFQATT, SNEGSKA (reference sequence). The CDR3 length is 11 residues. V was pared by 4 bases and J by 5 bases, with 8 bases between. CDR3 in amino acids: CSAIRSYGYTF. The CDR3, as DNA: TGCAGTGCTATTCGATCGTATGGCTACACCTTC.

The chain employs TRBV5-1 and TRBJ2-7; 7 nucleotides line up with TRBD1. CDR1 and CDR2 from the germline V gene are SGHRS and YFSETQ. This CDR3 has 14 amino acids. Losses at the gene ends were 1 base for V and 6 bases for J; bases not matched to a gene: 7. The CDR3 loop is CASSLKETGFEQYF. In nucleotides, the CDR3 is TGCGCCAGCAGCTTGAAGGAGACAGGGTTCGAGCAGTACTTC. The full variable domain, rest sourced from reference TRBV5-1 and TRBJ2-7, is KAGVTQTPRYLIKTRGQQVTLSCSPISGHRSVSWYQQTPGQGLQFLFEYFSETQRNKGNFPGRFSGRQFSNSRSEMNVSTLELGDSALYLCASSLKETGFEQYFGPGTRLTVT.

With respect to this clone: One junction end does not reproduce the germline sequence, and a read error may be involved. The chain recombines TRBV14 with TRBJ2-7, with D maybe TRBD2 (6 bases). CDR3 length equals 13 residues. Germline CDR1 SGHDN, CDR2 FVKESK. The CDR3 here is CASSQPSSVLRHF. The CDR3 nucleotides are TGTGCCAGCAGCCAGCCTTCTAGCGTCCTTCGGCACTTC.

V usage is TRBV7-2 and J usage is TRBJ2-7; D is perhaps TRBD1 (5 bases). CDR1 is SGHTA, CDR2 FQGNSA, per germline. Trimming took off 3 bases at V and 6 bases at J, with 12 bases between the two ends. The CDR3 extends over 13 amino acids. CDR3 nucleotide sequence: TGTGCCAGCAGCTTCCGGTGGGGCGGCGAGCAGTACTTC. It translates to CASSFRWGGEQYF. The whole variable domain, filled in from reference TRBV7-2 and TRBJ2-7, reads GAGVSQSPSNKVTEKGKDVELRCDPISGHTALYWYRQSLGQGLEFLIYFQGNSAPDKSGLPSDRFSAERTGGSVSTLTIQRTQQEDSAVYLCASSFRWGGEQYFGPGTRLTVT.

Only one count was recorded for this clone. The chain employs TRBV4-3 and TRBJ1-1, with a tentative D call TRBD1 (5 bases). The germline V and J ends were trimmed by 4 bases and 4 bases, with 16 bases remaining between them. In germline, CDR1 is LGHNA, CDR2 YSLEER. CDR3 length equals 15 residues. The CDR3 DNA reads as TGCGCCAGCAGCCTCGATCAGGGCGGCGGCACTGAAGCTTTCTTT. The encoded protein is CASSLDQGGGTEAFF.

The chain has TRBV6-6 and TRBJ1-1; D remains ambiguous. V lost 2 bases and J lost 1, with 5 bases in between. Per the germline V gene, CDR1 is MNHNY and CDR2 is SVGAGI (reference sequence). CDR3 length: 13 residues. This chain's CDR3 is CASSYMGNTEAFF. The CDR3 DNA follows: TGTGCCAGCAGTTACATGGGGAACACTGAAGCTTTCTTT.

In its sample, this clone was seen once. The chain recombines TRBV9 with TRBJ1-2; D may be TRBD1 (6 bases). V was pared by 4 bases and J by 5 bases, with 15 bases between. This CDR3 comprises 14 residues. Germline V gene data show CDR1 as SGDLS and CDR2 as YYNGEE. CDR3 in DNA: TGTGCCAGCAGCCCGGGACGGGGGCTTTATGGCTACACCTTC. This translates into CASSPGRGLYGYTF.

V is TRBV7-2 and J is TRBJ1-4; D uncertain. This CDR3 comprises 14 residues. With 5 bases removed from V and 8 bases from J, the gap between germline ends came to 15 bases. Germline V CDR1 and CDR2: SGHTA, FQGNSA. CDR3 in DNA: TGTGCCAGCAGCCCTCCCGAGAGTAGGGAAAAACTGTTTTTT. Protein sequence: CASSPPESREKLFF. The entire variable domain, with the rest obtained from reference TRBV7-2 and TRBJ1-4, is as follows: GAGVSQSPSNKVTEKGKDVELRCDPISGHTALYWYRQSLGQGLEFLIYFQGNSAPDKSGLPSDRFSAERTGGSVSTLTIQRTQQEDSAVYLCASSPPESREKLFFGSGTQLSVL.